This passage covers 19 T cell receptor beta chains from one sample sequenced in a study of cytomegalovirus exposure and HLA in healthy donors. The PCR employed 60 Vbeta primers together with 13 Jbeta primers. Profiling relied on immunoSEQ multiplex PCR, and the TCRdb table lists in-frame clones only, not all of them. The sample has 150,000 to 200,000 clones; around 87% are singletons. The sequencing sample was made of PBMCs. These receptors came from a woman between 18 and 29 years old in good health and CMV-seronegative.

This chain uses TRBV5-1 with TRBJ1-1; perhaps TRBD1 as D (5 bases). CDR3 length: 16 residues. Germline CDR1 reads SGHRS; CDR2 reads YFSETQ. Trimming took off 6 bases at V and 3 bases at J, with 21 bases between the two ends. Here the CDR3 reads CASTAGFEVSHTEAFF. The CDR3 nucleotides are TGCGCCAGCACCGCAGGGTTTGAAGTATCGCACACTGAAGCTTTCTTT.

The chain carries TRBV2 and TRBJ2-3; possible D gene TRBD1, 5 bases. CDR3 length: 13 residues. Germline CDR1 SNHLY, CDR2 FYNNEI. Between the trimmed V and J ends, which lost 10 bases and 6 bases, there was a span of 17 bases. The CDR3, as DNA: TGTGCCACTACAAAGGGGCCCGGGGATACGCAGTATTTT. Translated, it gives CATTKGPGDTQYF.

This chain connects TRBV5-4 to TRBJ2-5; D unresolved. The CDR3 has 12 amino acids. Trimming removed 1 base at V and 3 bases at J, with 4 bases between. Germline CDR1 SGHNT, CDR2 YYREEE (reference sequence). Here the CDR3 reads CASSLIKETQYF. As DNA, the CDR3 is TGTGCCAGCAGCTTGATAAAAGAGACCCAGTACTTC.

The rearrangement joins TRBV30 to TRBJ2-7; 8 bases are a match to TRBD2. This CDR3 region has 11 residues. CDR1 is GTSNPN, CDR2 SVGIG, per germline (reference sequence). The trim removed 0 bases at V and 10 bases at J, leaving 2 bases unmatched. The CDR3 spells CAWSVREGQYF. The CDR3 DNA reads TGTGCCTGGAGTGTACGGGAGGGCCAGTACTTC.

This chain joins TRBV6-4 and TRBJ2-1; TRBD2 matches 11 bases. The CDR3 loop spans 16 amino acids. V dropped 0 bases and J dropped 3; count of bases not matched to a gene: 1. CDR1 and CDR2 (germline): MRHNA, SNTAGT. This CDR3 reads CASSDSGTSGYNEQFF. For the CDR3, the DNA is TGTGCCAGCAGTGACTCGGGGACTAGCGGCTACAATGAGCAGTTCTTC.

A remark on this clone: The same CDR3 also results from other DNA sequences found in this sample. The chain employs TRBV5-1 and TRBJ1-1; TRBD1 matches 7 bases. The germline V gene encodes CDR1 SGHRS and CDR2 YFSETQ. This CDR3 comprises 14 residues. V shed 0 bases, J shed 3 bases, and the junction held 2 bases outside the gene matches. This CDR3 is CASSLAGGYTEAFF. In nucleotides, the CDR3 is TGCGCCAGCAGCTTGGCAGGGGGATACACTGAAGCTTTCTTT.

The chain is built from TRBV5-3 and TRBJ1-1; TRBD1 matches at 9 bases. TRBV5-3 qualifies as an ORF whose function is uncertain. The CDR3 spans 17 residues. V was clipped by 3 bases and J by 3 bases; unmatched bases: 12. This CDR3 is CARSWDRVRGIDTEAFF. The CDR3 DNA reads TGTGCCAGAAGCTGGGACAGGGTCCGCGGGATCGACACTGAAGCTTTCTTT.

This clone was seen a single time. The chain couples TRBV4-2 to TRBJ2-3; D gene ambiguous. Germline lookup yields CDR1 LGHNA and CDR2 YNFKEQ. V gave up 4 bases and J gave up 1 base, with 15 bases separating them. This CDR3 has 16 amino acids. The CDR3: CASSLEEKVGTDTQYF. The CDR3 DNA reads as TGTGCCAGCAGCCTCGAGGAAAAGGTGGGCACAGATACGCAGTATTTT.

CDR3 residues: CASSLQFSGANVLTF. In DNA, the CDR3 is TGTGCCAGTAGCCTTCAGTTCTCTGGGGCCAACGTCCTGACTTTC. This sequence joins TRBV19 and TRBJ2-6; D is undetermined. CDR1 and CDR2 from the germline V gene are LNHDA and SQIVND (reference sequence). This CDR3 contains 15 residues. Trimming pared 6 bases from V and 0 bases from J, leaving 9 bases between.

J is TRBJ2-7 and V is TRBV2, with D possibly matching TRBD1 (6 bases). The CDR3 is 15 amino acids. Germline V CDR1 and CDR2: SNHLY, FYNNEI. V shed 7 bases and J shed 6 bases, with 22 bases lying between them. CDR3 loop: CASNIRGVGAGEQYF. Written as DNA, the CDR3 is TGTGCCAGCAACATCAGGGGCGTCGGTGCGGGCGAGCAGTACTTC.

About this clone: One junction end disagrees with the germline gene, perhaps due to a read error. The V gene is TRBV7-7, the J gene TRBJ2-7; the D is unclear. CDR1 and CDR2 from the germline V gene are SSHAT and FNYEAQ (reference sequence). This CDR3 comprises 13 residues. The DNA of the CDR3 is TGTGCTAGCAGCTTCACAAAATCCCACGAGCAGTACTTC. Translating gives CASSFTKSHEQYF. The full variable domain, in which reference TRBV7-7 and TRBJ2-7 provide the parts outside the CDR3, is GAGVSQSPRYKVTKRGQDVTLRCDPISSHATLYWYQQALGQGPEFLTYFNYEAQPDKSGLPSDRFSAERPEGSISTLTIQRTEQRDSAMYRCASSFTKSHEQYFGPGTRLTVT.

The chain recombines TRBV19 with TRBJ1-5, with 12 bases lining up with TRBD1. Germline loops: CDR1 LNHDA, CDR2 SQIVND (reference sequence). The CDR3 totals 15 residues. The junction had 5 bases not matched to a gene; V was cut back by 6 bases and J by 5 bases. The DNA of the CDR3 is TGTGCCAGTAGCCGGGACAGGGGGCAGGATCAGCCCCAGCATTTT. Translation gives CASSRDRGQDQPQHF.

This clone was counted once. V gene TRBV7-9 combines with J gene TRBJ1-4, with D hard to call. Germline CDR1 reads SEHNR; CDR2 reads FQNEAQ (reference sequence). The CDR3 totals 15 residues. Between the trimmed V and J ends, which lost 5 bases and 0 bases, there was a span of 10 bases. The CDR3 here is CASSPNSATNEKLFF. CDR3 coding DNA: TGTGCCAGCAGCCCGAACAGTGCAACTAATGAAAAACTGTTTTTT. Combining the CDR3 with reference TRBV7-9 and TRBJ1-4 gives the whole variable domain DTGVSQNPRHKITKRGQNVTFRCDPISEHNRLYWYRQTLGQGPEFLTYFQNEAQLEKSRLLSDRFSAERPKGSFSTLEIQRTEQGDSAMYLCASSPNSATNEKLFFGSGTQLSVL.

The chain has TRBV6-5 and TRBJ1-6, with 7 nucleotides matching TRBD1. V gave up 0 bases and J gave up 14 bases; unmatched junction bases: 4. CDR3 length: 13 amino acids. From germline, CDR1 is MNHEY and CDR2 SVGAGI. CDR3 in amino acids: CASSYSQGYTLHF. The CDR3 DNA follows: TGTGCCAGCAGTTACTCACAGGGGTACACCCTCCACTTT.

The chain links TRBV7-2 to TRBJ1-2, with 8 bases aligning to TRBD1. After removal of 1 base from V and 8 bases from J, the junction contained 6 bases not matched to a gene. The CDR3 contains 14 residues. CDR1 is SGHTA and CDR2 is FQGNSA in the germline V gene. CDR3 region: CASSLGTGTVGYTF. CDR3 sequence (DNA): TGTGCCAGCAGCTTAGGGACAGGGACTGTGGGCTACACCTTC.

V is TRBV5-4 and J is TRBJ2-7; D is ambiguous. V lost 4 bases and J lost 7, with 9 bases in between. The germline V gene encodes CDR1 SGHNT and CDR2 YYREEE (reference sequence). This CDR3 is 11 amino acids long. CDR3 amino acids: CASSVGGEQYF. The CDR3 DNA sequence: TGTGCCAGCAGCGTTGGCGGTGAGCAGTACTTC.

V is TRBV13 and J is TRBJ1-2; TRBD1 aligns across 9 bases. The CDR3 spans 16 residues. With V trimmed by 0 bases and J by 6 bases, 8 bases remained unmatched. The germline V gene has CDR1 PRHDT and CDR2 FYEKMQ (reference sequence). CDR3 nucleotide sequence: TGTGCCAGCAGCTTAGGGGGAGCACAGGGGGCAAATGGCTACACCTTC. Its translation: CASSLGGAQGANGYTF.

The CDR3 coding sequence is TGTGCCAGCAGCCGTCGGGGGACTGGGGCCAACGTCCTGACTTTC. Amino acid sequence: CASSRRGTGANVLTF. The chain has TRBV5-8 and TRBJ2-6; possible D gene TRBD2, 6 bases. This CDR3 has 15 residues. Germline-derived CDR1 and CDR2 are SGHTS and YDEGEE. The ends were cut back, 4 bases at V and 2 bases at J, with 10 bases in the middle.

The chain carries TRBV5-1 and TRBJ2-7; 9 bases agree with TRBD1. The J segment lost 6 bases and the V segment lost 1 base, leaving 8 bases of the junction unmatched. CDR3 size: 15 residues. From germline, CDR1 is SGHRS and CDR2 YFSETQ. CDR3 sequence: CASSLIPGQGSEQYF. The CDR3 DNA reads as TGCGCCAGCAGCTTGATCCCGGGACAGGGATCCGAGCAGTACTTC.